The clone carrying this T cell receptor (beta chain) was seen only a few times. The data stem from a study of OX40 agonist ivuxolimab in advanced cancers. Study context: People in dose escalation had one of these cancers: hepatocellular carcinoma, melanoma, renal cell or head and neck cancer. Checkpoint inhibitors had been given previously to approximately 41% of patients.

Produced via immunoSEQ multiplex PCR; TCRdb's table is partial and in-frame only. Here the sample spans approximately 90,000 clones, 91% being singletons. The sample here was CD4+ or CD8+ T cells sorted from blood, taken in a trial of the OX40 agonist ivuxolimab. This clonotype was obtained from an adult with an advanced solid tumor such as melanoma, head and neck, liver or kidney cancer.

The CDR3 loop is CASSLETYRVYGYTF. The CDR3, as DNA: TGTGCCAGCAGCTTAGAGACATACCGAGTCTATGGCTACACCTTC. The rearrangement joins TRBV7-2 to TRBJ1-2; D uncertain. Trimming shortened V by 1 base and J by 4 bases, and 13 bases separated the two germline ends. There are 15 residues in the CDR3. CDR1 is SGHTA and CDR2 is FQGNSA in the germline V gene.